This entry lists 5 T cell receptor beta chains sequenced from one sample in a study of T-cell memory formation after mild COVID-19. TCRdb re-called the 5' RACE reads with MiXCR, one entry per CDR3 protein. The data show about 100,000 distinct CDR3 sequences, with 11% seen just once and around 40% held by the top ten. Sequenced material: PBMCs or a T cell subset sorted from them (not recorded which). The receptor set was obtained from a man aged 18 to 29 who had mild COVID-19 (a few samples of this study predate the infection). Cell type and time point are not known.

The V and J genes are TRBV7-9 and TRBJ1-5; D is ambiguous. The CDR3 is 13 amino acids. V dropped 3 bases and J dropped 3 bases, with 6 bases sitting between them. CDR1 and CDR2 from the germline V gene are SEHNR and FQNEAQ (reference sequence). CDR3 sequence reads: CASSFGINQPQHF. The CDR3 region has the DNA TGTGCCAGCAGCTTCGGCATCAATCAGCCCCAGCATTTT.

This clonotype has a count of ten or more. The J gene is TRBJ2-3, the V gene TRBV7-8, with D possibly matching TRBD1 (5 bases). Germline values: CDR1 SGHVS, CDR2 FQNEAQ. With 6 bases removed from V and 2 bases from J, the gap between germline ends came to 15 bases. The CDR3 is made up of 15 amino acids. CDR3 in DNA: TGTGCCAGCAGGATAACAGGTCGGAACACAGATACGCAGTATTTT. Residues: CASRITGRNTDTQYF.

This clonotype turned up a few times. The V call is TRBV28, the J call TRBJ1-6; TRBD1 matches at 9 bases. Germline V CDR1 and CDR2: MDHEN, SYDVKM. V was pared by 6 bases and J by 7 bases, with 4 bases of the junction left unmatched. This CDR3 is built from 14 residues. Here the CDR3 DNA reads TGTGCCAGCAGGGGGACAGGGTCAAATTCACCCCTCCACTTT. Translation: CASRGTGSNSPLHF.

A few counts support this clonotype. The CDR3 DNA follows: TGTGCCAGTAGTGTCCTGCCGTGGGCTGAGCAGTTCTTC. Protein product: CASSVLPWAEQFF. The chain recombines TRBV19 with TRBJ2-1; D uncertain. Looked up from germline, CDR1 is LNHDA and CDR2 is SQIVND (reference sequence). This CDR3 has 13 amino acids. V lost 5 bases, J lost 9 bases, and 14 bases lay in between.

This clonotype was seen only a few times. This sequence joins TRBV2 and TRBJ2-1; 9 bases agree with TRBD2. Unmatched junction bases numbered 3, after V lost 8 bases and J lost 4 bases. This CDR3 is 13 amino acids long. Germline V CDR1 and CDR2: SNHLY, FYNNEI. The CDR3 reads CASPSGDYNEQFF. The CDR3, as DNA: TGTGCCAGCCCTAGCGGGGATTACAATGAGCAGTTCTTC.